These 15 T cell receptor beta chains originate from one sample sequenced in a study of regulatory T cells in long-lasting Graves disease. The time point was: newly diagnosed GD, antithyroid drugs for less than 3 months. After RNA was extracted from PBMCs, the TCR library was made from it. Assembly of TCR beta libraries relied on iRepertoire HTBI primers together with Arm-PCR of CDR3 regions. TCRdb processed the multiplex PCR reads anew with MiXCR; each CDR3 protein has one entry. The sample records approximately 390,000 distinct CDR3 sequences, about 17% being singletons. This sample was shared with a second study, whose subject was T cells in Graves' hyperthyroidism and ophthalmopathy.

The material was peripheral blood mononuclear cells (PBMCs), obtained at new diagnosis, from a patient treated with antithyroid drugs. Receptor source: a woman aged 18-29 years with Graves disease.

This clonotype was detected many times. The chain is built from TRBV7-3 and TRBJ2-2; no clear D gene. Germline CDR1 and CDR2: SGHTA and FQGTGA. The CDR3 runs 14 residues. V was cut by 4 bases and J by 6 bases, with 12 bases left in between. The CDR3 DNA reads TGTGCCAGCAGCTCGACCGGACCTTCCGGGGAGCTGTTTTTT. Its protein product is CASSSTGPSGELFF.

This chain joins TRBV2 and TRBJ2-1; 15 positions agree with TRBD2. V gave up 6 bases and J gave up 0 bases; unmatched junction bases: 9. The CDR3 covers 19 residues. From germline, CDR1 is SNHLY and CDR2 FYNNEI. The CDR3 protein is CASSLTGTSGGSSYNEQFF. CDR3 nucleotides: TGTGCCAGCAGCTTAACCGGGACTAGCGGGGGGAGCTCCTACAATGAGCAGTTCTTC.

This clonotype was counted between two and nine times. The gene calls are TRBV11-2 and TRBJ1-2; D unresolved. Germline CDR1 is SGHAT and CDR2 is FQNNGV. The CDR3 totals 14 residues. Trimming pared 4 bases from V and 10 bases from J, leaving 19 bases between. The CDR3 DNA is TGTGCCAGCAGCTCAGCTCCCGGGTCGGGGTACTACACCTTC. Amino acids: CASSSAPGSGYYTF.

This clonotype was recorded at least ten times. This chain uses TRBV2 with TRBJ2-3, with 9 bases lining up with TRBD1. The V and J ends lost 9 bases and 5 bases, in that order; junction bases with no gene match: 9. The CDR3 spans 14 residues. Looked up from germline, CDR1 is SNHLY and CDR2 is FYNNEI. CDR3 coding DNA: TGTGCCAGTAACCGGGACAGGGAAGTAGATACGCAGTATTTT. It translates to CASNRDREVDTQYF. The variable domain in full, completed from reference TRBV2 and TRBJ2-3, reads EPEVTQTPSHQVTQMGQEVILRCVPISNHLYFYWYRQILGQKVEFLVSFYNNEISEKSEIFDDQFSVERPDGSNFTLKIRSTKLEDSAMYFCASNRDREVDTQYFGPGTRLTVL.

This clonotype occurred a few times. The rearrangement joins TRBV5-1 to TRBJ1-3; weak D call: TRBD1 (6 bases). Germline assignment: CDR1 SGHRS and CDR2 YFSETQ. Trimming cost V 5 bases and J 0 bases, with 12 bases left between them. The length of the CDR3 is 15 residues. CDR3 in amino acids: CASRQLGASGNTIYF. CDR3 in DNA: TGCGCCAGCAGACAGTTGGGGGCCTCTGGAAACACCATATATTTT.

Turning to this clonotype: This may be a read error: a much more frequent sequence differs by one nucleotide. The rearrangement joins TRBV5-1 to TRBJ2-7; 8 positions match TRBD1. Germline V CDR1 and CDR2: SGHRS, YFSETQ. The CDR3 runs 16 residues. V lost 0 bases, J lost 2 bases, and 7 bases stayed unmatched. The CDR3 DNA reads TGCGCCAGCAGCTTGGGTGTGGGACAGGAGACCTACGAGCAGTACTTC. Protein sequence: CASSLGVGQETYEQYF.

The gene calls are TRBV7-9 and TRBJ1-5; D is unresolved. Trimming cost V 5 bases and J 3 bases, with 14 bases left between them. This CDR3 contains 15 residues. Germline lookup yields CDR1 SEHNR and CDR2 FQNEAQ (reference sequence). This CDR3 reads CASSPPGSNNQPQHF. Here the CDR3 DNA reads TGTGCCAGCAGCCCCCCTGGGTCCAACAATCAGCCCCAGCATTTT.

In its sample, this clonotype was seen a few times. The CDR3 DNA reads TGTGCCAGCAGCCCAGACGGGGGTTCCTACGAGCAGTACTTC. Its protein product is CASSPDGGSYEQYF. The chain joins TRBV9 to TRBJ2-7, with a weak D call TRBD2 (6 bases). Trimming shortened V by 4 bases and J by 1 base, and 12 bases separated the two germline ends. Germline lookup yields CDR1 SGDLS and CDR2 YYNGEE. The CDR3 has 14 residues.

This clonotype was seen only a few times. This chain connects TRBV12-3 or TRBV12-4 to TRBJ2-2, with 8 bases aligning to TRBD2. The CDR3 runs 17 residues. V dropped 4 bases and J dropped 6; count of bases not matched to a gene: 13. The CDR3: CASSSAPGLVTPGELFF. In DNA form, the CDR3 reads TGTGCCAGCAGTTCCGCCCCGGGACTAGTCACTCCCGGGGAGCTGTTTTTT.

This clonotype has only a few counts. The rearrangement joins TRBV27 to TRBJ2-1; 10 bases fit TRBD2. Germline values: CDR1 MNHEY, CDR2 SMNVEV (reference sequence). The V gene end was trimmed by 3 bases and the J gene end by 0 bases; junction bases not matched to a gene: 8. This CDR3 spans 18 amino acids. DNA for the CDR3: TGTGCCAGCAGTTTGGGTAGCGGGGGGTCCTCCTCCTACAATGAGCAGTTCTTC. This sequence encodes CASSLGSGGSSSYNEQFF.

This clonotype was observed at least ten times. This chain uses TRBV7-6 with TRBJ2-2; TRBD2 might be the D (6 bases). This CDR3 region has 16 residues. V lost 5 bases and J 0 bases, leaving 13 bases between the germline ends. CDR1 and CDR2 (germline): SGHVS, FNYEAQ. The CDR3 DNA sequence: TGTGCCAGCAGCCTCAGGAGGGAGACGAACACCGGGGAGCTGTTTTTT. Its protein is CASSLRRETNTGELFF.

Many counts were recorded for this clonotype. The rearrangement joins TRBV27 to TRBJ2-1; 15 nucleotides match TRBD2. CDR3 length equals 15 residues. Germline trimming cut 8 bases from V and 9 bases from J; bases unmatched to any gene: 8. Per germline, CDR1 MNHEY and CDR2 SMNVEV (reference sequence). For the CDR3, the DNA is TGTGCCAGCGGGACTAGCGGGAGGCCCCGCCCTGAGCAGTTCTTC. This translates into CASGTSGRPRPEQFF.

The chain is built from TRBV19 and TRBJ2-6; 9 positions match TRBD1. Per the germline V gene, CDR1 is LNHDA and CDR2 is SQIVND (reference sequence). The length of the CDR3 is 19 residues. Trimming removed 6 bases from V and 2 bases from J; junction bases left unmatched: 14. CDR3 bases: TGTGCCAGTAGCAGGACAGGGGCGCGGGTCTTGACTGGGGCCAACGTCCTGACTTTC. Encoded protein: CASSRTGARVLTGANVLTF. The full variable domain, completed using reference TRBV19 and TRBJ2-6, is DGGITQSPKYLFRKEGQNVTLSCEQNLNHDAMYWYRQDPGQGLRLIYYSQIVNDFQKGDIAEGYSVSREKKESFPLTVTSAQKNPTAFYLCASSRTGARVLTGANVLTFGAGSRLTVL.

This sequence joins TRBV19 and TRBJ2-3, with D possibly matching TRBD1 (6 bases). The CDR3 extends over 16 amino acids. CDR1 is LNHDA and CDR2 is SQIVND in the germline V gene (reference sequence). V gave up 3 bases and J gave up 2 bases, with 15 bases separating them. The CDR3 region has the DNA TGTGCCAGTAGTATCTCCGGCAGGGGTCCCACAGATACGCAGTATTTT. Protein sequence: CASSISGRGPTDTQYF. The variable domain in full, completed from reference TRBV19 and TRBJ2-3, reads DGGITQSPKYLFRKEGQNVTLSCEQNLNHDAMYWYRQDPGQGLRLIYYSQIVNDFQKGDIAEGYSVSREKKESFPLTVTSAQKNPTAFYLCASSISGRGPTDTQYFGPGTRLTVL.

This clonotype was counted only a few times. This sequence joins TRBV6-2 or TRBV6-3 and TRBJ2-1; no definite D call. V dropped 8 bases and J dropped 7 bases, with 15 bases sitting between them. The CDR3 length is 13 residues. CDR1 MNHEY and CDR2 SVGEGT come from the germline V gene. The CDR3 sequence: CASSRSQLNEQFF. CDR3 DNA sequence: TGTGCCAGCTCGAGGAGCCAACTTAATGAGCAGTTCTTC.